This TCR beta chain was identified during a study of blood T cell repertoires in COVID-19. The V gene lost 0 bases and the J gene lost 5 bases, with 19 bases spanning the gap. Germline CDR1 GTSNPN, CDR2 SVGIG (reference sequence). There are 17 residues in the CDR3. TCRdb's copy holds only in-frame clones and misses some; the assay was immunoSEQ multiplex PCR. The sample shows hundreds of thousands of clones, 85% to 90% of them seen only once. The sequence was collected from a woman aged 45-59 years with active or convalescent COVID-19. Input material: peripheral blood. The chain links TRBV30 to TRBJ2-2; D is possibly TRBD1 (5 bases). Written as DNA, the CDR3 is TGTGCCTGGAGTGTAGGGGCCAAAGTAATGGCGACCGGGGAGCTGTTTTTT. This translates into CAWSVGAKVMATGELFF.